This TCR beta chain was sequenced in a study of Ad26.COV2.S vaccination and SARS-CoV-2 variants. The repertoire was sequenced with immunoSEQ multiplex PCR; TCRdb's copy has only in-frame clones and lacks some. The sample shows over 110,000 clones, approximately 90% of them seen only once. This clone appeared once. The antigen remains undetermined. Study observations and caveats: CD8+ and CD4+ T cells specific for spike reportedly responded with substantial breadth after vaccination. Vaccine recipients surpassed placebo recipients in spike-specific TCR breadth. Recipients of either vaccine or placebo displayed similar breadth of non-spike TCRs.

This CDR3 is built from 14 residues. CDR1 and CDR2 from the germline V gene are MGHRA and YSYEKL. The V end was cut by 0 bases, the J end by 3 bases, with 8 bases between. The starting material was peripheral blood, obtained after recovery from COVID-19. The rearrangement links TRBV4-1 to TRBJ2-5; D not certain. This receptor was obtained from a human donor who had recovered from COVID-19. The CDR3: CASSQEPSEETQYF. The CDR3 coding sequence is TGCGCCAGCAGCCAAGAGCCCAGCGAAGAGACCCAGTACTTC.